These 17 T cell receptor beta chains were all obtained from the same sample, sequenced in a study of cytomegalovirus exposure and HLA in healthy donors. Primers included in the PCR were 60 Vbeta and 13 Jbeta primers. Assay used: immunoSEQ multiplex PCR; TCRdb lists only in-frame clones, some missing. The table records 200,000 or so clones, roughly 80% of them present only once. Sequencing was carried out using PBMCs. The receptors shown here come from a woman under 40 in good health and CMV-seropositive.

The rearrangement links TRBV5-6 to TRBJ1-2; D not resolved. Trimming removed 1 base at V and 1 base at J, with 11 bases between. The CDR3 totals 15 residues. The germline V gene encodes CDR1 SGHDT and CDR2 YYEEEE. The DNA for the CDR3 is TGTGCCAGCAGCTTGTCCCGAACTTATAACTATGGCTACACCTTC. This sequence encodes CASSLSRTYNYGYTF.

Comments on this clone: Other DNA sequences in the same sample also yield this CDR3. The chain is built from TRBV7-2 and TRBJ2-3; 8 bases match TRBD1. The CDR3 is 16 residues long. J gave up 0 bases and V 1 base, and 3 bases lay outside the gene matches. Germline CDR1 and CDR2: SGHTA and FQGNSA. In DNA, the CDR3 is TGTGCCAGCAGCTTAGTCGGGACAGGTAGCACAGATACGCAGTATTTT. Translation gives CASSLVGTGSTDTQYF.

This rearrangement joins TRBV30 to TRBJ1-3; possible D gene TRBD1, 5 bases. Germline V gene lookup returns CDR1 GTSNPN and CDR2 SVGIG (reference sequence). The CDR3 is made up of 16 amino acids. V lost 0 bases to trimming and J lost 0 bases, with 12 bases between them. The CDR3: CAWSVSRVGSGNTIYF. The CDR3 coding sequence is TGTGCCTGGAGTGTATCCAGGGTAGGCTCTGGAAACACCATATATTTT. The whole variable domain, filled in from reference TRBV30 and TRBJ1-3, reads SQTIHQWPATLVQPVGSPLSLECTVEGTSNPNLYWYRQAAGRGLQLLFYSVGIGQISSEVPQNLSASRPQDRQFILSSKKLLLSDSGFYLCAWSVSRVGSGNTIYFGEGSWLTVV.

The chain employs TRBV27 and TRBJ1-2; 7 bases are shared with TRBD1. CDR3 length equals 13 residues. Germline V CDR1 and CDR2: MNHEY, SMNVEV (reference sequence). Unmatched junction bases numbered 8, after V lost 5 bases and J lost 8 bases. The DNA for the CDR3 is TGTGCCAGCAGTCCTTGGGACAGAGGGGGCTACACCTTC. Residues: CASSPWDRGGYTF.

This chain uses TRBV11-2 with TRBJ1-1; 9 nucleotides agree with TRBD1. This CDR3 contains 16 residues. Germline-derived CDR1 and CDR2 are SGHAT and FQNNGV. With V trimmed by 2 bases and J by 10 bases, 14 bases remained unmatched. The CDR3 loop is CASSLMRSQGAVGAFF. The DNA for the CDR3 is TGTGCCAGCAGCTTAATGCGGTCACAGGGGGCGGTTGGAGCTTTCTTT.

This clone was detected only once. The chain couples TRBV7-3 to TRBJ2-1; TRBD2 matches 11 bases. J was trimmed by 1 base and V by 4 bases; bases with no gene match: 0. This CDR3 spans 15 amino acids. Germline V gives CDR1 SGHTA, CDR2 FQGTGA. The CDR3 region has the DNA TGTGCCAGCAGCTCTAGCGGGGGGTCCTACAATGAGCAGTTCTTC. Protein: CASSSSGGSYNEQFF.

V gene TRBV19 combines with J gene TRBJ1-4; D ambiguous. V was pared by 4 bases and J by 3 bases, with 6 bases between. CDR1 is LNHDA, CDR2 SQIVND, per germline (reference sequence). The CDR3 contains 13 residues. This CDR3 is CASSTRPNEKLFF. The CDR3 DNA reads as TGTGCCAGTAGTACGCGCCCTAATGAAAAACTGTTTTTT.

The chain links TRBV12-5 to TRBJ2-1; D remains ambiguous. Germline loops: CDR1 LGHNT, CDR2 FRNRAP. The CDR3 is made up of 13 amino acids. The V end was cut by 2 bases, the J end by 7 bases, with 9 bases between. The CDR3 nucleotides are TGTGCTAGTGGTTTGTCCATTTTGAATGAGCAGTTCTTC. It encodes CASGLSILNEQFF.

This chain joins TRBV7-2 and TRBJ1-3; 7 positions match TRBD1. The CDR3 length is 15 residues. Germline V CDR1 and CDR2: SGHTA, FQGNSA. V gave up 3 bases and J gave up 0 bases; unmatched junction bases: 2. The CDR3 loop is CASSFYRGSGNTIYF. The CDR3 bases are TGTGCCAGCAGCTTTTACAGGGGCTCTGGAAACACCATATATTTT. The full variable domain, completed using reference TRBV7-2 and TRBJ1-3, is GAGVSQSPSNKVTEKGKDVELRCDPISGHTALYWYRQSLGQGLEFLIYFQGNSAPDKSGLPSDRFSAERTGGSVSTLTIQRTQQEDSAVYLCASSFYRGSGNTIYFGEGSWLTVV.

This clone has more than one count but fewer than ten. CDR3 bases: TGCGCCAGCAGCCTTAGCGGGGGGCCCCAAGAGACCCAGTACTTC. This translates into CASSLSGGPQETQYF. The chain carries TRBV4-1 and TRBJ2-5; TRBD2 agrees at 10 bases. CDR3 length: 15 amino acids. The V gene end was trimmed by 4 bases and the J gene end by 1 base; junction bases not matched to a gene: 3. CDR1 and CDR2 (germline): MGHRA, YSYEKL.

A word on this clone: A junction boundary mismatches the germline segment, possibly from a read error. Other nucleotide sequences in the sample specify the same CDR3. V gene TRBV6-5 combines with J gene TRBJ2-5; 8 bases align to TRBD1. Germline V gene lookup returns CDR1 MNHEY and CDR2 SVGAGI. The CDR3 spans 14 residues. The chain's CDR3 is CASRSWTGQETQYF. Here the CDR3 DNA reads TGCGCCAGCCGATCTTGGACAGGGCAAGAGACCCAGTACTTC.

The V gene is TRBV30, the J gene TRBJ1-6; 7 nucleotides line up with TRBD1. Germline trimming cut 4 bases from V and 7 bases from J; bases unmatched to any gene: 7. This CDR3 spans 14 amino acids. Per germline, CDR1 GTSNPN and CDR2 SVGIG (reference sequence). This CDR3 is CAWIPGGWNSPLHF. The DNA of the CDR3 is TGTGCCTGGATTCCAGGGGGTTGGAATTCACCCCTCCACTTT.

CDR3 residues: CASSGGADSYF. The CDR3 DNA reads TGTGCCAGCAGCGGGGGGGCGGACAGTTACTTC. This sequence joins TRBV2 and TRBJ2-7, with 8 positions matching TRBD2. This CDR3 spans 11 amino acids. Germline V gives CDR1 SNHLY, CDR2 FYNNEI. The J segment lost 13 bases and the V segment lost 6 bases, leaving 8 bases of the junction unmatched.

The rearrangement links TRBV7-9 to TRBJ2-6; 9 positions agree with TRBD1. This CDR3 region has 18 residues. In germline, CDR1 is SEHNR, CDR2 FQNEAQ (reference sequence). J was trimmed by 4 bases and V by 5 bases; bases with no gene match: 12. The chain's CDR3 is CASSPSPGTGPGANVLTF. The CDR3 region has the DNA TGTGCCAGCAGCCCCAGTCCCGGGACAGGGCCCGGGGCCAACGTCCTGACTTTC.

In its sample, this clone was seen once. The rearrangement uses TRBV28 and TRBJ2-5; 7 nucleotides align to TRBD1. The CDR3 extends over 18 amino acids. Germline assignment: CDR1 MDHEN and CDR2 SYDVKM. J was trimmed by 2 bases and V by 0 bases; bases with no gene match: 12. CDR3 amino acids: CASSLWRFTGVRQETQYF. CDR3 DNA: TGTGCCAGCAGTTTATGGCGATTCACAGGGGTCCGTCAAGAGACCCAGTACTTC.

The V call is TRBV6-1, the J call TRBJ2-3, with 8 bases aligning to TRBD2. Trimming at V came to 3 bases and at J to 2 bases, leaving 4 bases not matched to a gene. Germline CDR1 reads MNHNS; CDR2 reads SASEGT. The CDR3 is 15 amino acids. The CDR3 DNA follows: TGTGCCAGCAGTGATTGGCGGGGGGCCACAGATACGCAGTATTTT. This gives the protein CASSDWRGATDTQYF.

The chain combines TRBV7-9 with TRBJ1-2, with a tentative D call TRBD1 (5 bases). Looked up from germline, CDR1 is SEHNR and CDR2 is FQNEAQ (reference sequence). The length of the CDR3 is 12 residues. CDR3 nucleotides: TGTGCGGGGGGGGTCGGTGATTATGGCTACACCTTC. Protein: CAGGVGDYGYTF.